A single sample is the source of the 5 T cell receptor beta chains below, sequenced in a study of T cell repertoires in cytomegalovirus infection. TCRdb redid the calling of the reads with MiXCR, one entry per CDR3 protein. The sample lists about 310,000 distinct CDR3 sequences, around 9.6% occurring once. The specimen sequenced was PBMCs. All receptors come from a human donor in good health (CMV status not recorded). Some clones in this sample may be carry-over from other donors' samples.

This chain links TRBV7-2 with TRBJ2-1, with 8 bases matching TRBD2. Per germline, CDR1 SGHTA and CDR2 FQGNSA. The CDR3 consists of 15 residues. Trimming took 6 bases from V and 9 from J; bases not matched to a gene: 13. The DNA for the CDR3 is TGTGCCAGCAGACCGGGGGGGGATGGGAGGGGTGAGCAGTTCTTC. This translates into CASRPGGDGRGEQFF.

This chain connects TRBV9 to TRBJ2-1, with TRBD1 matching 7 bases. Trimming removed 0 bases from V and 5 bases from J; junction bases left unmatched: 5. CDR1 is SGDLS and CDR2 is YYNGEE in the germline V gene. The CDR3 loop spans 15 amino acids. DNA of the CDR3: TGTGCCAGCAGCGTAGAGGGGACAGCTAACAATGAGCAGTTCTTC. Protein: CASSVEGTANNEQFF. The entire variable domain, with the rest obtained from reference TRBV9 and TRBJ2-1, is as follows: DSGVTQTPKHLITATGQRVTLRCSPRSGDLSVYWYQQSLDQGLQFLIQYYNGEERAKGNILERFSAQQFPDLHSELNLSSLELGDSALYFCASSVEGTANNEQFFGPGTRLTVL.

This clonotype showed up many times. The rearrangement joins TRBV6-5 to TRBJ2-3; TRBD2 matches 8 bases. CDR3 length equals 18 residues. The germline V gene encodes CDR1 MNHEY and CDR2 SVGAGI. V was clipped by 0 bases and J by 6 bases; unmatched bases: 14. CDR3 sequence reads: CASSYSNQTSVGEDTQYF. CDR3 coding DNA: TGTGCCAGCAGTTACTCGAACCAGACTAGCGTCGGGGAGGATACGCAGTATTTT.

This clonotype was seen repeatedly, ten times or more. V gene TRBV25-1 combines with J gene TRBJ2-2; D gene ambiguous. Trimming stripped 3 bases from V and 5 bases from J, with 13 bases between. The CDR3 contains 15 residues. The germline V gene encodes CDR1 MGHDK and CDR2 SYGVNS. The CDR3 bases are TGTGCCAGCAGTGAGTCGTCTATCGTAACCGGGGAGCTGTTTTTT. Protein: CASSESSIVTGELFF.

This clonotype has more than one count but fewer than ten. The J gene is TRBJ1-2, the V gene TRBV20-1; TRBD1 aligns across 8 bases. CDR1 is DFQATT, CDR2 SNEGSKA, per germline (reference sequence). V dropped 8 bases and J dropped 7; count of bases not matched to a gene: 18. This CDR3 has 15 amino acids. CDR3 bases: TGCAGTATACAGACCCTCAGGGGGCGTATGAGTGGCTACACCTTC. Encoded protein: CSIQTLRGRMSGYTF.